The rows below give T cell receptor beta chains drawn from one sample of a study of blood T cell repertoires in COVID-19. The method was immunoSEQ multiplex PCR; TCRdb's version includes in-frame clones alone and lacks a portion of them. The data contain about 200,000 clones, 84% of them singletons. Material for sequencing was peripheral blood. The receptors derive from a human donor in a cohort sampled during active COVID-19. CDR3s include the opening cysteine and the closing phenylalanine or tryptophan. D genes are given only for firm matches. Rows give clone size only sometimes, using once, few, many, or a class for an expanded clone.

D gene: TRBD2
J gene: TRBJ2-3
clone size: -
V gene: TRBV7-3
CDR3 DNA: TGTGCCAGCAGCCCAAGGGACTATCCGAACACAGATACGCAGTATTTT
CDR3 protein: CASSPRDYPNTDTQYF

D gene: TRBD1
J gene: TRBJ1-1
clone size: -
V gene: TRBV10-3
CDR3 DNA: TGTGCCACCTCGCGGCACTCAGGGGGCGAACCTGGCACTGAAGCTTTCTTT
CDR3 protein: CATSRHSGGEPGTEAFF

D gene: -
J gene: TRBJ2-7
clone size: -
V gene: TRBV6-5
CDR3 DNA: TGTGCCAGCAGAGGACAGTCCGGCTCCTACGAGCAGTACTTC
CDR3 protein: CASRGQSGSYEQYF

D gene: -
J gene: TRBJ2-7
clone size: -
V gene: TRBV11-2
CDR3 DNA: TGTGCCAGCAGCCCCAGTATGTTAAGGGGAGAGCAGTACTTC
CDR3 protein: CASSPSMLRGEQYF

D gene: -
J gene: TRBJ1-1
clone size: -
V gene: TRBV9
CDR3 DNA: TGTGCCAGCAGCGCTAGTAGTAGTGGGGGAGGACCGAACACTGAAGCTTTCTTT
CDR3 protein: CASSASSSGGGPNTEAFF

D gene: TRBD2
J gene: TRBJ2-2
clone size: many
V gene: TRBV27
CDR3 DNA: TGTGCCAGCAGTTTTGTGCTAGCGGGAGGCCCCGGGGAGCTGTTTTTT
CDR3 protein: CASSFVLAGGPGELFF

D gene: TRBD2
J gene: TRBJ2-1
clone size: -
V gene: TRBV7-2
CDR3 DNA: TGTGCCAGCAGCTTAACGAGCGGGGTCGCAACGTTTGGAAATGAGCAGTTCTTC
CDR3 protein: CASSLTSGVATFGNEQFF

D gene: -
J gene: TRBJ2-2
clone size: -
V gene: TRBV6-2/TRBV6-3
CDR3 DNA: TGTGCCAGCAGTTTCACTAGCAGGGCCGGGGAGCTGTTTTTT
CDR3 protein: CASSFTSRAGELFF

D gene: TRBD2
J gene: TRBJ2-3
clone size: -
V gene: TRBV28
CDR3 DNA: TGTGCCAGCAGTTTATTTTTTACTAGCGCCCCGTCTGGTCACCAATTCACAGATACGCAGTATTTT
CDR3 protein: CASSLFFTSAPSGHQFTDTQYF

D gene: -
J gene: TRBJ1-2
clone size: -
V gene: TRBV15
CDR3 DNA: TGTGCCACCAGCATTCAGGGTGACTATGGCTACACCTTC
CDR3 protein: CATSIQGDYGYTF

D gene: -
J gene: TRBJ1-5
clone size: once
V gene: TRBV19
CDR3 DNA: TGTGCCAGTAGTCTACGAGGGCAGTCGGGTCAGCCCCAGCATTTT
CDR3 protein: CASSLRGQSGQPQHF

D gene: TRBD1
J gene: TRBJ1-1
clone size: -
V gene: TRBV18
CDR3 DNA: TGTGCCAGCTCACGGGGGCAGGGGGCCCTGAGCGCTGAAGCTTTCTTT
CDR3 protein: CASSRGQGALSAEAFF

D gene: TRBD2
J gene: TRBJ2-5
clone size: -
V gene: TRBV7-9
CDR3 DNA: TGTGCCAGCAGCTTAGGGGCCAGCGGGACCGAGACCCAGTACTTC
CDR3 protein: CASSLGASGTETQYF

D gene: -
J gene: TRBJ1-1
clone size: -
V gene: TRBV27
CDR3 DNA: TGTGCCAGCAGTTTTACAGGGAACACTGAAGCTTTCTTT
CDR3 protein: CASSFTGNTEAFF

D gene: TRBD2
J gene: TRBJ2-1
clone size: -
V gene: TRBV15
CDR3 DNA: TGTGCCACCAGCAGCAGACTAGCGGGAGGTGAGCAGTTCTTC
CDR3 protein: CATSSRLAGGEQFF

D gene: TRBD2
J gene: TRBJ2-7
clone size: few
V gene: TRBV27
CDR3 DNA: TGTGCCAGCAGTTTACCGCCGATTAGGGCTAGCGGGAGAATCGACGAGCAGTACTTC
CDR3 protein: CASSLPPIRASGRIDEQYF

D gene: TRBD2
J gene: TRBJ2-2
clone size: -
V gene: TRBV4-1
CDR3 DNA: TGCGCCAGCAGCCAGCTCGGACTAGCGGCCGGGGAGCTGTTTTTT
CDR3 protein: CASSQLGLAAGELFF

D gene: -
J gene: TRBJ1-6
clone size: -
V gene: TRBV2
CDR3 DNA: TGTGCCAGCAGTGACGGAGGTTATTCACCCCTCCACTTT
CDR3 protein: CASSDGGYSPLHF

D gene: TRBD2
J gene: TRBJ2-3
clone size: -
V gene: TRBV7-9
CDR3 DNA: TGTGCCAGCAGCTTTTCTAGCGGGGGAAGCACAGATACGCAGTATTTT
CDR3 protein: CASSFSSGGSTDTQYF

D gene: -
J gene: TRBJ1-3
clone size: -
V gene: TRBV6-5
CDR3 DNA: TGTGCCAGCAGTTACTCCTCCTCTGGAAACACCATATATTTT
CDR3 protein: CASSYSSSGNTIYF